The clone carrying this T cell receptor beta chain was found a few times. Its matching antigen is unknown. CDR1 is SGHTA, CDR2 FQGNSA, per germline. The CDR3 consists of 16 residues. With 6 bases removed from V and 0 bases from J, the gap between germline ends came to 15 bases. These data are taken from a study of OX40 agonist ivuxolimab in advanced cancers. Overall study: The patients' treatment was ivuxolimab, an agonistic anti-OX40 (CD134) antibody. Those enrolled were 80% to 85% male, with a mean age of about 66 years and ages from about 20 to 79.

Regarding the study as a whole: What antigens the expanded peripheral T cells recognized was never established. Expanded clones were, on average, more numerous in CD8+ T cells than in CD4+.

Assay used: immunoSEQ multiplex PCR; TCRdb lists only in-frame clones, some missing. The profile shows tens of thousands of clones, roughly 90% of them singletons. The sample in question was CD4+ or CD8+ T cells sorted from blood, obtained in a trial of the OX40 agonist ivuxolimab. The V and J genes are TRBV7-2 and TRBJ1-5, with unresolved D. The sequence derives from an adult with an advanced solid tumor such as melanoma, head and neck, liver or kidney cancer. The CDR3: CASRPRSGSSNQPQHF. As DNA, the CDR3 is TGTGCCAGCAGGCCCCGGAGTGGCAGTAGCAATCAGCCCCAGCATTTT.